These 28 T cell receptor beta chains were all obtained from the same sample, sequenced in a study of T cell responses to AZD1222 COVID-19 vaccine (dated by TCRdb to 2020 to 2023). Library creation used the immunoSEQ multiplex PCR assay. TCRdb took this table from immuneACCESS and kept in-frame rearrangements with V and J called. Such tables lack part of the clones; where checked against another copy, unresolved V genes explain under half of the gap, and the rest is unexplained. In this sample the table shows about 92,000 clones, approximately 91% of which occur a single time. The ten most abundant clones make up about 20% of the sample. In light of the paper, this sample's time point label describes: baseline before first vaccination. Sequenced material: peripheral blood, taken on day 0 of AZD1222 vaccination. The receptors stem from an adult in good health.

This clone was seen a few times. DNA of the CDR3: TGTGCCAGCAGTGAGCAGGGAGCGGCCTATGGCTACACCTTC. It codes for CASSEQGAAYGYTF. The rearrangement uses TRBV6-1 and TRBJ1-2, with TRBD1 as a possible D gene (5 bases). This CDR3 has 14 amino acids. Germline CDR1 is MNHNS and CDR2 is SASEGT. Trimming removed 3 bases from V and 4 bases from J, with 12 bases in between.

The chain employs TRBV3-1 (or the pseudogene TRBV3-2) and TRBJ1-5; D gene unclear. The ends were cut back, 4 bases at V and 2 bases at J, with 9 bases in the middle. The CDR3 is 14 amino acids. CDR1 is LGHDT and CDR2 is YNNKEL in the germline V gene (reference sequence). In nucleotides, the CDR3 is TGTGCCAGCAGCCGGACTGGGGGCAATCAGCCCCAGCATTTT. It specifies CASSRTGGNQPQHF.

The chain links TRBV5-1 to TRBJ1-2; perhaps TRBD1 as D (6 bases). CDR3 length: 13 residues. The V and J ends lost 4 bases and 8 bases respectively, with 15 bases between them. CDR1 is SGHRS and CDR2 is YFSETQ in the germline V gene. The CDR3 reads CASSTTGPLGYTF. The CDR3 nucleotides are TGCGCCAGCAGCACGACAGGCCCCTTAGGCTACACCTTC.

This chain links TRBV11-1 with TRBJ2-7; 8 bases are shared with TRBD1. Germline trimming cut 3 bases from V and 2 bases from J; bases unmatched to any gene: 3. Germline loops: CDR1 SGHAT, CDR2 FQDESV (reference sequence). CDR3 length: 14 amino acids. The CDR3 nucleotides are TGTGCCAGCAGCTTTGGGACAGGAACCTACGAGCAGTACTTC. Translating gives CASSFGTGTYEQYF. The entire variable domain, with the rest obtained from reference TRBV11-1 and TRBJ2-7, is as follows: EAEVAQSPRYKITEKSQAVAFWCDPISGHATLYWYRQILGQGPELLVQFQDESVVDDSQLPKDRFSAERLKGVDSTLKIQPAELGDSAMYLCASSFGTGTYEQYFGPGTRLTVT.

A remark on this clone: Compared with germline, one end of the junction differs, possibly owing to a read error. This sequence joins TRBV7-7 and TRBJ1-2; a possible D gene is TRBD1 (6 bases). Germline V gene sequence: CDR1 SSHAT, CDR2 FNYEAQ (reference sequence). The CDR3 extends over 17 amino acids. CDR3 nucleotides: TGTGCTAGCAGCTTCCCTGGGTCGCCAGGGGTTAACTATGGCTACACCTTC. It codes for CASSFPGSPGVNYGYTF.

As for this clone: The junction and the germline gene differ at one end; a read error may be behind it. The CDR3 bases are TGTGCCAGCAGCCAGAGTCTGGGGGTGCAACATTTT. Amino acid sequence: CASSQSLGVQHF. This chain connects TRBV7-9 to TRBJ1-3; the D gene is possibly TRBD1 (5 bases). The CDR3 covers 12 residues. In germline, CDR1 is SEHNR, CDR2 FQNEAQ (reference sequence).

V usage is TRBV21-1 and J usage is TRBJ1-2; no DNA check was done on the table's D call, TRBD1. TRBV21-1 is marked as a pseudogene. The CDR3 has 16 residues. The CDR3 DNA reads TGTGCCAGCACCCCACTGCCGTTACAGGGGGCGGATGGCTACACCTTC. Translated, it gives CASTPLPLQGADGYTF.

The J gene is TRBJ2-1, the V gene TRBV2; the D is unclear. The germline V gene has CDR1 SNHLY and CDR2 FYNNEI. This CDR3 has 12 residues. Trimming cost V 5 bases and J 7 bases, with 9 bases left between them. The CDR3 loop reads CASSQDSNEQFF. Here the CDR3 DNA reads TGTGCCAGCAGTCAAGACTCAAATGAGCAGTTCTTC. Variable domain in full (rest from reference TRBV2 and TRBJ2-1): EPEVTQTPSHQVTQMGQEVILRCVPISNHLYFYWYRQILGQKVEFLVSFYNNEISEKSEIFDDQFSVERPDGSNFTLKIRSTKLEDSAMYFCASSQDSNEQFFGPGTRLTVL.

The chain is built from TRBV4-3 and TRBJ2-1, with 12 bases fitting TRBD1. Germline CDR1 reads LGHNA; CDR2 reads YSLEER. V lost 1 base and J lost 8; bases outside the gene matches: 6. The CDR3 extends over 16 amino acids. CDR3 sequence reads: CASSQASGTGGDEQFF. The DNA of the CDR3 is TGCGCCAGCAGCCAAGCTTCCGGGACAGGGGGCGATGAGCAGTTCTTC.

V is TRBV5-1 and J is TRBJ2-1; 11 bases line up with TRBD2. The germline gives CDR1 SGHRS, CDR2 YFSETQ. With V trimmed by 2 bases and J by 5 bases, 3 bases remained unmatched. The CDR3 loop spans 15 amino acids. This chain's CDR3 is CASSFRLAGNNEQFF. In DNA form, the CDR3 reads TGCGCCAGCAGCTTCCGACTAGCGGGAAACAATGAGCAGTTCTTC.

The V call is TRBV19, the J call TRBJ1-1, with D unresolved. The length of the CDR3 is 15 residues. Trimming removed 3 bases at V and 2 bases at J, with 13 bases between. Germline values: CDR1 LNHDA, CDR2 SQIVND (reference sequence). The CDR3: CASSIGAPRNTEAFF. The CDR3 DNA reads TGTGCCAGTAGTATCGGTGCACCGAGAAACACTGAAGCTTTCTTT.

The chain has TRBV7-3 and TRBJ1-2; perhaps TRBD1 as D (6 bases). The germline V gene has CDR1 SGHTA and CDR2 FQGTGA. The CDR3 is 15 amino acids. Trimming pared 5 bases from V and 8 bases from J, leaving 21 bases between. The CDR3 loop reads CASSPGAGLPEGYTF. The CDR3 nucleotides are TGTGCCAGCAGCCCAGGGGCGGGCTTGCCAGAAGGCTACACCTTC.

The V gene is TRBV6-5, the J gene TRBJ1-2; D ambiguous. This CDR3 comprises 13 residues. Trimming removed 5 bases from V and 12 bases from J, with 19 bases in between. CDR1 is MNHEY and CDR2 is SVGAGI in the germline V gene. The CDR3: CASSPDGSFGDTF. CDR3 DNA: TGTGCCAGCAGTCCCGACGGCTCGTTCGGCGACACCTTC.

This clone was seen more than once but under ten times. The chain recombines TRBV6-4 with TRBJ1-2; D gene ambiguous. The length of the CDR3 is 12 residues. The ends were cut back, 7 bases at V and 4 bases at J, with 10 bases in the middle. Germline loops: CDR1 MRHNA, CDR2 SNTAGT. The CDR3 reads CASNSPGYGYTF. DNA of the CDR3: TGTGCCAGCAATTCGCCGGGCTATGGCTACACCTTC.

This clone has a single count. V usage is TRBV12-3 or TRBV12-4 and J usage is TRBJ1-2; 7 bases are shared with TRBD1. This CDR3 comprises 13 residues. V dropped 3 bases and J dropped 6; count of bases not matched to a gene: 4. The CDR3 spells CASSFLGGNGYTF. The CDR3 nucleotides are TGTGCCAGCAGTTTTCTAGGGGGCAATGGCTACACCTTC.

The chain couples TRBV6-4 to TRBJ1-2; possibly TRBD1 for D (6 bases). CDR1 is MRHNA, CDR2 SNTAGT, per germline. Trimming left V 5 bases short and J 4 bases short, with 11 bases between. CDR3 length: 13 amino acids. CDR3 nucleotides: TGTGCCAGCAGTCCCGGGGGCGGCTATGGCTACACCTTC. Protein product: CASSPGGGYGYTF.

This chain links TRBV2 with TRBJ1-3, with D maybe TRBD1 (6 bases). The CDR3 extends over 15 amino acids. Per germline, CDR1 SNHLY and CDR2 FYNNEI. Trimming stripped 1 base from V and 8 bases from J, with 15 bases between. CDR3 nucleotides: TGTGCCAGCAGTGAAGATGGGGGGCGTTCAGACACCATATATTTT. Its protein product is CASSEDGGRSDTIYF.

This clone turned up a few times. The chain couples TRBV6-5 to TRBJ2-1; 14 bases are a match to TRBD2. Germline V gene lookup returns CDR1 MNHEY and CDR2 SVGAGI. The CDR3 loop spans 15 amino acids. V was clipped by 6 bases and J by 7 bases; unmatched bases: 5. Here the CDR3 DNA reads TGTGCCAGCAGCCCGGGACTAGCGGGGGAAAATGAGCAGTTCTTC. Encoded protein: CASSPGLAGENEQFF.

The chain uses TRBV12-3 or TRBV12-4 and TRBJ2-2; no definite D call. This CDR3 is built from 13 residues. V lost 1 base to trimming and J lost 9 bases, with 9 bases between them. The CDR3 is CASSLGPPWELFF. CDR3 nucleotide sequence: TGTGCCAGCAGTTTAGGCCCTCCATGGGAGCTGTTTTTT.

This CDR3 reads CASSLAAARVRANYGYTF. CDR3 DNA: TGTGCCAGCAGCTTAGCAGCGGCCAGGGTGCGGGCTAACTATGGCTACACCTTC. The chain employs TRBV7-2 and TRBJ1-2, with D possibly matching TRBD1 (5 bases). The V end was cut by 0 bases, the J end by 0 bases, with 17 bases between. The CDR3 is 18 residues long. Per germline, CDR1 SGHTA and CDR2 FQGNSA.

This clone is a singleton in its sample. The V gene is TRBV19, the J gene TRBJ1-2, with TRBD1 matching over 7 bases. CDR3 length: 15 residues. Losses at the gene ends were 4 bases for V and 4 bases for J; bases not matched to a gene: 9. Germline CDR1 and CDR2: LNHDA and SQIVND (reference sequence). CDR3 sequence reads: CASSTTGFGGYGYTF. For the CDR3, the DNA is TGTGCCAGTAGTACGACAGGGTTCGGGGGCTATGGCTACACCTTC.

The genes are TRBV30 and TRBJ1-5; no definite D call. The CDR3 has 12 amino acids. The ends were cut back, 1 base at V and 4 bases at J, with 5 bases in the middle. The germline V gene has CDR1 GTSNPN and CDR2 SVGIG (reference sequence). The DNA for the CDR3 is TGTGCCTGGAGTGACCTTAATCAGCCCCAGCATTTT. Protein sequence: CAWSDLNQPQHF.

J is TRBJ1-2 and V is TRBV7-5; TRBD1, the table's D call, was not compared with the DNA. TRBV7-5 is reported as a pseudogene. The CDR3 is made up of 13 amino acids. DNA of the CDR3: TGTGCCAGTAAGGGACAGGGGCTCGATGGCTACACCTTC. This translates into CASKGQGLDGYTF.

V is TRBV7-3 and J is TRBJ2-6; 11 bases line up with TRBD2. The CDR3 consists of 20 residues. V gave up 5 bases and J gave up 0 bases; unmatched junction bases: 12. Germline-derived CDR1 and CDR2 are SGHTA and FQGTGA. CDR3: CASSTGTSGARYSGANVLTF. Written as DNA, the CDR3 is TGTGCCAGCAGCACAGGGACTAGCGGTGCACGGTACTCTGGGGCCAACGTCCTGACTTTC.

V gene TRBV29-1 combines with J gene TRBJ1-2; 8 bases fit TRBD1. Germline V gene sequence: CDR1 SQVTM, CDR2 ANQGSEA. V lost 5 bases and J lost 8; bases outside the gene matches: 16. The CDR3 contains 15 residues. The CDR3 spells CSVLRGQELSMGYTF. The DNA for the CDR3 is TGCAGCGTTTTACGGGGACAGGAGCTATCTATGGGCTACACCTTC.

V usage is TRBV7-9 and J usage is TRBJ1-2; 8 nucleotides agree with TRBD1. The germline gives CDR1 SEHNR, CDR2 FQNEAQ (reference sequence). The CDR3 is 15 amino acids. The V segment lost 5 bases and the J segment 0 bases; nucleotides outside the gene matches: 5. CDR3 sequence (DNA): TGTGCCAGCAGCGGGCCGACAGGGGCTAACTATGGCTACACCTTC. It specifies CASSGPTGANYGYTF.

V is TRBV4-2 and J is TRBJ2-7; 15 bases map to TRBD2. The ends lost 3 bases at V and 0 bases at J; junction bases unmatched: 9. The germline gives CDR1 LGHNA, CDR2 YNFKEQ. The CDR3 sequence is 19 residues long. DNA for the CDR3: TGTGCCAGCAGCCAGGCGCCGGGACTAGCGGGGGGAAGCTCCTACGAGCAGTACTTC. As protein: CASSQAPGLAGGSSYEQYF.

The chain is built from TRBV19 and TRBJ1-2; TRBD1 matches 9 bases. CDR1 and CDR2 (germline): LNHDA, SQIVND (reference sequence). J lost 4 bases, V lost 4 bases, and 1 base had no gene match. The CDR3 length is 13 residues. In DNA form, the CDR3 reads TGTGCCAGTAGTAGGGACAGGGCCTATGGCTACACCTTC. Residues: CASSRDRAYGYTF.